This TCR beta chain emerged from a study of blood T cell repertoires in COVID-19. Study-level information: PBMCs, B-cell-depleted T cells, or T cells provided the cDNA or gDNA that made up the material.

CDR3 length: 13 residues. Trimming took 5 bases from V and 8 from J, leaving 15 bases between them. The germline V gene has CDR1 SGHTA and CDR2 FQGTGA. Some clones are missing from TCRdb's copy, which holds only in-frame ones; the method was immunoSEQ multiplex PCR. The sample has roughly 250,000 clones, 85% to 95% seen once. This chain joins TRBV7-3 and TRBJ1-2, with a tentative D call TRBD1 (5 bases). The clonotype comes from a man aged 30-40 years with COVID-19, enrolled during active disease. Sequencing used peripheral blood. DNA for the CDR3: TGTGCCAGCAGCACTACAGGTTTCGCCGGCTACACCTTC. It specifies CASSTTGFAGYTF.